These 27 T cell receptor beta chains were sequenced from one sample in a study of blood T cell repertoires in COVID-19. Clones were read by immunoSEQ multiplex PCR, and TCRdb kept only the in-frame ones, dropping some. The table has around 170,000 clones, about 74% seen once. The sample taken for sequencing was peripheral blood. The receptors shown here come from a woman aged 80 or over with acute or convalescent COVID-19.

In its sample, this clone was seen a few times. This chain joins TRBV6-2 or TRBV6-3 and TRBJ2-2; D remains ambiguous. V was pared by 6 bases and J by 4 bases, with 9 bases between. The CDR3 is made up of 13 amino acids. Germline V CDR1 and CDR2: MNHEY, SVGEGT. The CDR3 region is CASSPYGTGELFF. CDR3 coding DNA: TGTGCCAGCAGCCCTTACGGCACCGGGGAGCTGTTTTTT.

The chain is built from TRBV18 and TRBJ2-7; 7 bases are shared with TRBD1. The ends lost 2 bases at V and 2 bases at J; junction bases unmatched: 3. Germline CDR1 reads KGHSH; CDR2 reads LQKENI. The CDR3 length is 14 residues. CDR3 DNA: TGTGCCAGCTCACCATCCGGGACAGCCTACGAGCAGTACTTC. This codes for CASSPSGTAYEQYF.

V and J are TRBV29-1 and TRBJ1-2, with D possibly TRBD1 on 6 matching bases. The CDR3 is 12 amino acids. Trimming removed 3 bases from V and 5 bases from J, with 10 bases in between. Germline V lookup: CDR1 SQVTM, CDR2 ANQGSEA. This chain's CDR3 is CSVDRGPYGYTF. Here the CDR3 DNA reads TGCAGCGTTGACAGGGGACCTTATGGCTACACCTTC.

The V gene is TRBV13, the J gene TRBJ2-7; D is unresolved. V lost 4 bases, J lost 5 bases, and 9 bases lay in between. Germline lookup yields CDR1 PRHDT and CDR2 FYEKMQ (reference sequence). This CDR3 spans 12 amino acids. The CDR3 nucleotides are TGTGCCAGCAGCTCCCGGTCCCACGAGCAGTACTTC. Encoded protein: CASSSRSHEQYF.

CDR3 DNA: TGTGCCAGCAGCCACGGGAGGGGGACTAATGAAAAACTGTTTTTT. This codes for CASSHGRGTNEKLFF. The chain combines TRBV28 with TRBJ1-4, with D possibly matching TRBD1 (6 bases). The V and J ends lost 6 bases and 2 bases respectively, with 13 bases between them. The CDR3 loop spans 15 amino acids. Germline CDR1 MDHEN, CDR2 SYDVKM.

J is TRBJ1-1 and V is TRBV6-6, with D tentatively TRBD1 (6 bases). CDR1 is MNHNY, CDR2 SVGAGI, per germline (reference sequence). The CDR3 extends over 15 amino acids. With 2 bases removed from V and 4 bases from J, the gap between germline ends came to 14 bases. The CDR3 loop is CASSYIRGRGTEAFF. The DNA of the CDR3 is TGTGCCAGCAGTTACATCCGGGGCAGGGGCACTGAAGCTTTCTTT.

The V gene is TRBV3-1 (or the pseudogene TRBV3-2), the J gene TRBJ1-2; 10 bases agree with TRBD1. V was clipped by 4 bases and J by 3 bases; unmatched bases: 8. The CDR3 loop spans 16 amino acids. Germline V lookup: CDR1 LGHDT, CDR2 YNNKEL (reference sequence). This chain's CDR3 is CASSPDRGLLYYGYTF. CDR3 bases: TGTGCCAGCAGCCCCGACAGGGGGCTTTTATACTATGGCTACACCTTC.

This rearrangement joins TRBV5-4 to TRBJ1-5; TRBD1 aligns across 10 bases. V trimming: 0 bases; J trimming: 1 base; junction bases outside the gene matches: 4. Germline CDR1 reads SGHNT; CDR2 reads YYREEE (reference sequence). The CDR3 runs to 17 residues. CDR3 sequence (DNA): TGTGCCAGCAGCTTGGCCGGGACAGGGGAAAGCAATCAGCCCCAGCATTTT. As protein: CASSLAGTGESNQPQHF.

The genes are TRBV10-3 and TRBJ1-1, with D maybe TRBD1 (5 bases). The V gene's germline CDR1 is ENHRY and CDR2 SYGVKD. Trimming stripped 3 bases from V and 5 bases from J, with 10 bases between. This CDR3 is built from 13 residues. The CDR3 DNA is TGTGCCATCAGTGAAAGCCAGGGTACTGAAGCTTTCTTT. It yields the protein CAISESQGTEAFF.

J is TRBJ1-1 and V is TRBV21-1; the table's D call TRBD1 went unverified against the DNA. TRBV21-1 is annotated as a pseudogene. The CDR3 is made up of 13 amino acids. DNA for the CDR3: TGTGCCAGCAGCAAAGGACAGGGCACTGAAGCTTTCTTT. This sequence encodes CASSKGQGTEAFF.

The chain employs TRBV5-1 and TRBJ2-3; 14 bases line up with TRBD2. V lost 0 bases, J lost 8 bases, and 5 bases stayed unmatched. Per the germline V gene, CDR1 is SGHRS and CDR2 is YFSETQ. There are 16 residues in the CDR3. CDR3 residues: CASSLGGLAGEVTQYF. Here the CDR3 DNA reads TGCGCCAGCAGCTTGGGGGGACTAGCGGGAGAGGTTACGCAGTATTTT.

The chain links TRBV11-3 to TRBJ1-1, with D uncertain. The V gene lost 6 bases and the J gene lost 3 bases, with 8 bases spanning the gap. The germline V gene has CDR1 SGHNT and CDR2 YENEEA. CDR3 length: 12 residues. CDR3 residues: CASRGEDTEAFF. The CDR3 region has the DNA TGTGCCAGCAGAGGTGAGGACACTGAAGCTTTCTTT.

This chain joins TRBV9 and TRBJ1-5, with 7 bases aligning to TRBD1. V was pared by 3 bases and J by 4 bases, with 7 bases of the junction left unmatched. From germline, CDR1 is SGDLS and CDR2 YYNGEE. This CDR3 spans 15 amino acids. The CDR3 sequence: CASSGGQSLNQPQHF. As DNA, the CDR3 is TGTGCCAGCAGCGGGGGACAGTCCTTGAATCAGCCCCAGCATTTT. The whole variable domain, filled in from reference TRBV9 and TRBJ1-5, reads DSGVTQTPKHLITATGQRVTLRCSPRSGDLSVYWYQQSLDQGLQFLIQYYNGEERAKGNILERFSAQQFPDLHSELNLSSLELGDSALYFCASSGGQSLNQPQHFGDGTRLSIL.

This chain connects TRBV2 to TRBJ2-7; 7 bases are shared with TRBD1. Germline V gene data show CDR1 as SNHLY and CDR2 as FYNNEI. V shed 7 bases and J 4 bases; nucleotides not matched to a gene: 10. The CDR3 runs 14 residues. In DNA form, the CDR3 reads TGTGCCAGCACTCTGACAGGGACGAGGTACGAGCAGTACTTC. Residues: CASTLTGTRYEQYF.

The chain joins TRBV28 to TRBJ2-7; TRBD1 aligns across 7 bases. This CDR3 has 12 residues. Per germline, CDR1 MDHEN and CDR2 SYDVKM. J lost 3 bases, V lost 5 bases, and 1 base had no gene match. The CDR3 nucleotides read TGTGCCAGCAGTAGGACAGGCTACGAGCAGTACTTC. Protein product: CASSRTGYEQYF.

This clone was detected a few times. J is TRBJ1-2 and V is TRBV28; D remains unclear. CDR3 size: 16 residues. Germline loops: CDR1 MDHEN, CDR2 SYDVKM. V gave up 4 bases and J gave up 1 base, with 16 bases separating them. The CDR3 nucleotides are TGTGCCAGCAGTTCCCCGGAAGCTAGCATTAACTATGGCTACACCTTC. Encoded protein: CASSSPEASINYGYTF.

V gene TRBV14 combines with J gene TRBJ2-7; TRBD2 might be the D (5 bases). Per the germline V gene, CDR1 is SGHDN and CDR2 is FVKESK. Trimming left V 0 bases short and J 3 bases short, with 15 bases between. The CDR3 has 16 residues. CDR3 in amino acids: CASSQDSTGWHYEQYF. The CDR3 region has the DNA TGTGCCAGCAGCCAAGATTCTACGGGGTGGCACTACGAGCAGTACTTC. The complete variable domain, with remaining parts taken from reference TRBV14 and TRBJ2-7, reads EAGVTQFPSHSVIEKGQTVTLRCDPISGHDNLYWYRRVMGKEIKFLLHFVKESKQDESGMPNNRFLAERTGGTYSTLKVQPAELEDSGVYFCASSQDSTGWHYEQYFGPGTRLTVT.

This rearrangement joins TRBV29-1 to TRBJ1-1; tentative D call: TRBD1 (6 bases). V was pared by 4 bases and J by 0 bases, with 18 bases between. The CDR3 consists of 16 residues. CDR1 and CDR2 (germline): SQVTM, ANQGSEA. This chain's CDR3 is CSVVRIPGHLNTEAFF. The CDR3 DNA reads TGCAGCGTTGTTCGGATTCCGGGACACTTGAACACTGAAGCTTTCTTT. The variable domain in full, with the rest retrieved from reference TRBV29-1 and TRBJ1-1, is SAVISQKPSRDICQRGTSLTIQCQVDSQVTMMFWYRQQPGQSLTLIATANQGSEATYESGFVIDKFPISRPNLTFSTLTVSNMSPEDSSIYLCSVVRIPGHLNTEAFFGQGTRLTVV.

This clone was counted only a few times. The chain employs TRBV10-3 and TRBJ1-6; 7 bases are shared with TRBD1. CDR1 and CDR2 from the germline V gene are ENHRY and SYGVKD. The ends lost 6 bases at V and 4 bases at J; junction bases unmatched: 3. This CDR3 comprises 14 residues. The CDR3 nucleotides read TGTGCCATCAGCGGGACAGCTTATAATTCACCCCTCCACTTT. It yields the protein CAISGTAYNSPLHF.

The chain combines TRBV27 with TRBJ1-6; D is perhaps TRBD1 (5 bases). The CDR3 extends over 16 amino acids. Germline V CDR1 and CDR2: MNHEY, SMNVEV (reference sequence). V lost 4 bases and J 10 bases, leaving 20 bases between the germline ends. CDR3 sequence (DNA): TGTGCCAGCAGTTCACGGCGGGGCCCTCCGAAGTCACCCCTCCACTTT. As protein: CASSSRRGPPKSPLHF.

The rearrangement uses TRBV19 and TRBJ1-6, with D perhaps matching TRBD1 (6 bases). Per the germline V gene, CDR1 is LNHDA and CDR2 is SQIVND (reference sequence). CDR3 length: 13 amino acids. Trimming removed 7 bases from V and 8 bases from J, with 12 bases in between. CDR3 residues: CASNQGNYSPLHF. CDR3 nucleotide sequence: TGTGCCAGTAATCAGGGGAACTATTCACCCCTCCACTTT.

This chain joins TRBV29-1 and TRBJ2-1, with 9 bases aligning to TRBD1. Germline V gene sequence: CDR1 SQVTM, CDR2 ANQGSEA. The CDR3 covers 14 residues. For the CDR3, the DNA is TGCGGGACACAGGGGGCGAACTCCTACAATGAGCAGTTCTTC. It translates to CGTQGANSYNEQFF.

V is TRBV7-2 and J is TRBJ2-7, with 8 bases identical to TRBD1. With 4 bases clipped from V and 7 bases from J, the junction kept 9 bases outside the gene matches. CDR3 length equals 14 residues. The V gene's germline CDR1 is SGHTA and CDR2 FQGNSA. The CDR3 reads CASSSWQGAGEQYF. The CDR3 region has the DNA TGTGCCAGCAGCTCATGGCAGGGGGCAGGGGAGCAGTACTTC. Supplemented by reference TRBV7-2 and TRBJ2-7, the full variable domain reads GAGVSQSPSNKVTEKGKDVELRCDPISGHTALYWYRQSLGQGLEFLIYFQGNSAPDKSGLPSDRFSAERTGGSVSTLTIQRTQQEDSAVYLCASSSWQGAGEQYFGPGTRLTVT.

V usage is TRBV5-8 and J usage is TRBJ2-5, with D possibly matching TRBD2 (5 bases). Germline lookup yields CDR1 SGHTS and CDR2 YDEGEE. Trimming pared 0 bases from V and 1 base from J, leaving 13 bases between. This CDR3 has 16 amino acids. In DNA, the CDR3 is TGTGCCAGCAGCTTGGCCATCGGACTCACCCAAGAGACCCAGTACTTC. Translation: CASSLAIGLTQETQYF.

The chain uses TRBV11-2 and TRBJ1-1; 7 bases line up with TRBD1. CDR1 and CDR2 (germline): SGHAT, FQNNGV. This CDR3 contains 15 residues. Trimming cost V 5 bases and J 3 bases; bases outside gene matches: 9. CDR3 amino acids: CASSPSTGWDTEAFF. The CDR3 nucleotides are TGTGCCAGCAGCCCCTCGACAGGGTGGGACACTGAAGCTTTCTTT.

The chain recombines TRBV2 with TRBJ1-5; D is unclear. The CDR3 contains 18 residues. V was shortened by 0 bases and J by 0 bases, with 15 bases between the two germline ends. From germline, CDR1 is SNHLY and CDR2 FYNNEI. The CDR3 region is CASSEASLLYNSNQPQHF. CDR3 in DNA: TGTGCCAGCAGTGAAGCCTCACTGCTGTATAATAGCAATCAGCCCCAGCATTTT. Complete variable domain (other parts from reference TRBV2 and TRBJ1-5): EPEVTQTPSHQVTQMGQEVILRCVPISNHLYFYWYRQILGQKVEFLVSFYNNEISEKSEIFDDQFSVERPDGSNFTLKIRSTKLEDSAMYFCASSEASLLYNSNQPQHFGDGTRLSIL.

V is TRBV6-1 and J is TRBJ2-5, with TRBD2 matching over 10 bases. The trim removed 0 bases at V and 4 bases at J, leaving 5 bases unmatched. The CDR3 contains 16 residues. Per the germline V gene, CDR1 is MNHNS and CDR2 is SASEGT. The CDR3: CASSEARLAGVETQYF. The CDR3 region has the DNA TGTGCCAGCAGTGAAGCGCGCCTAGCGGGAGTAGAGACCCAGTACTTC.